This T cell receptor beta chain is from a study of blood T cell repertoires in COVID-19. Study information: COVID-19 samples, acute and convalescent, were from the United States, Italy and Spain. PBMCs, B-cell-depleted T cells, or T cells provided the cDNA or gDNA that made up the material.

In the original workflow: Amplification of reference gene primers provided the estimated nucleated cell counts. Sequencing used immunoSEQ multiplex PCR; TCRdb keeps in-frame clones, though not all of them. D and trimming come from the DNA, and the V and J calls and clone size come from that table. This table has about 110,000 clones, around 78% appearing once. The CDR3 sequence is 17 residues long. Germline CDR1 is LGHNA and CDR2 is YSLEER. The V segment lost 0 bases and the J segment 8 bases; nucleotides outside the gene matches: 7. The origin of this receptor is a woman aged 55-69 years with acute or convalescent COVID-19. The sample taken for sequencing was peripheral blood. This sequence joins TRBV4-3 and TRBJ2-1; TRBD2 aligns across 13 bases. In DNA, the CDR3 is TGCGCCAGCAGCCAAGATATCCCCGGACTAGCGGGAGATGAGCAGTTCTTC. This codes for CASSQDIPGLAGDEQFF.